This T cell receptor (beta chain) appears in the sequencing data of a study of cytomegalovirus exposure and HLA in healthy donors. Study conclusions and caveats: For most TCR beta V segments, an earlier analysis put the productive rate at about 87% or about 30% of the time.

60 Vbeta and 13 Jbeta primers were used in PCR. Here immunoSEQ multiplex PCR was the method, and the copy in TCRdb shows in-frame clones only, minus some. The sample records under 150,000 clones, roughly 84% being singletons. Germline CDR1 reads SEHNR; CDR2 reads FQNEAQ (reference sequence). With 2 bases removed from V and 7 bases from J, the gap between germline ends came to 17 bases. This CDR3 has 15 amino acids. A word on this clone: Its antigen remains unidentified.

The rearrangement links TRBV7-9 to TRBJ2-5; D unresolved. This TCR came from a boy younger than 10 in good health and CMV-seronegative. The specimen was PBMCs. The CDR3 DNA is TGTGCCAGCAGCTTAAAGAGGTTGTCGTGGAGGACCCAGTACTTC. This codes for CASSLKRLSWRTQYF.